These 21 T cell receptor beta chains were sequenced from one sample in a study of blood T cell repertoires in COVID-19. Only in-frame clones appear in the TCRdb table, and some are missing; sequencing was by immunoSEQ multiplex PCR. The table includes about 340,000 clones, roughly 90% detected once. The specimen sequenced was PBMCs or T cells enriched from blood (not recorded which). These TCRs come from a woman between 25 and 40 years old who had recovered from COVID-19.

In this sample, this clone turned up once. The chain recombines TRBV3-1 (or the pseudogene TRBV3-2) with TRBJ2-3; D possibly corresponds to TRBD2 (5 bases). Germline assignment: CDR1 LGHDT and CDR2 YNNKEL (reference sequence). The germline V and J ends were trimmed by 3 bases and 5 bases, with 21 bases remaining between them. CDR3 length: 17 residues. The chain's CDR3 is CASSQERLSGCIDTQYF. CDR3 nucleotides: TGTGCCAGCAGCCAGGAAAGACTATCTGGGTGTATAGATACGCAGTATTTT.

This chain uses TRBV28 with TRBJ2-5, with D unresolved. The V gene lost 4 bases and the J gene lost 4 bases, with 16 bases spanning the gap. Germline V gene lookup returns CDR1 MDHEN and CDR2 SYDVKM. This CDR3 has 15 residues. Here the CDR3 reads CASSSAPAGGETQYF. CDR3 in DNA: TGTGCCAGCAGTTCGGCCCCCGCCGGCGGAGAGACCCAGTACTTC.

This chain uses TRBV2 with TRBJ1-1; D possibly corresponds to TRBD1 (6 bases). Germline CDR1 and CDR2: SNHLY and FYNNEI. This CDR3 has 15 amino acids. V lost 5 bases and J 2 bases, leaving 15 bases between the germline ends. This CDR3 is CASSSGTLINTEAFF. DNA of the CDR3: TGTGCCAGCAGTTCCGGGACACTGATCAACACTGAAGCTTTCTTT. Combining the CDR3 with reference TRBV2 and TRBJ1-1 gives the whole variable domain EPEVTQTPSHQVTQMGQEVILRCVPISNHLYFYWYRQILGQKVEFLVSFYNNEISEKSEIFDDQFSVERPDGSNFTLKIRSTKLEDSAMYFCASSSGTLINTEAFFGQGTRLTVV.

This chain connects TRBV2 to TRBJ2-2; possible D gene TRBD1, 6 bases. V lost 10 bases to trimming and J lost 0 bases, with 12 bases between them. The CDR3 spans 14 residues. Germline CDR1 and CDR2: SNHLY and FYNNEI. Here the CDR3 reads CATGTTANTGELFF. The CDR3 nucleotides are TGTGCCACCGGGACAACCGCGAACACCGGGGAGCTGTTTTTT.

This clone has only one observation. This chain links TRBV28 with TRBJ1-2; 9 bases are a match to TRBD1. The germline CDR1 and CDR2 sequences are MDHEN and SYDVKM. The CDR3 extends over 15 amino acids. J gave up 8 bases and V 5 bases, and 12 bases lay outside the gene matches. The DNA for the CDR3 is TGTGCCAGCAGTCTGACCGGACAGGGGACTGAAGGCTACACCTTC. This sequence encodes CASSLTGQGTEGYTF.

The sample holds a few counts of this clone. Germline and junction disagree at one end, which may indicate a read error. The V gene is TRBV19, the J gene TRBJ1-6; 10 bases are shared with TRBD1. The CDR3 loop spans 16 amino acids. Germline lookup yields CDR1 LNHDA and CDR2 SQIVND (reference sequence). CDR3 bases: TGTGCCAGTAGTCCCGGGACAGGGGCCTATACTTCACCCCTCCACTTT. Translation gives CASSPGTGAYTSPLHF.

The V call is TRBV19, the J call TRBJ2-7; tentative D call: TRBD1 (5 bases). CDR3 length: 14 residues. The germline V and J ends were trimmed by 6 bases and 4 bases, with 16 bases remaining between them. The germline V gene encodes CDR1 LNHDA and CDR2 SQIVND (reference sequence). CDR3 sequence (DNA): TGTGCCAGTAGCGCAACAGGTCCTGGATACGAGCAGTACTTC. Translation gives CASSATGPGYEQYF.

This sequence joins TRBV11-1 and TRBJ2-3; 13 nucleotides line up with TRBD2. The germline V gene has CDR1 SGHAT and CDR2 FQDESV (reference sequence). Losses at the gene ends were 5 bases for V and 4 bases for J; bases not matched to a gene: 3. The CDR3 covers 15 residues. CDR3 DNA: TGTGCCAGCAGCACACTAGCGGGGGGGTCAGATACGCAGTATTTT. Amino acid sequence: CASSTLAGGSDTQYF.

CDR3 residues: CASSQNRDRVFVSNQPQHF. The CDR3 coding sequence is TGTGCCAGCAGCCAAAACCGGGACAGGGTGTTTGTAAGCAATCAGCCCCAGCATTTT. The chain combines TRBV6-2 or TRBV6-3 with TRBJ1-5; TRBD1 matches 9 bases. After removal of 6 bases from V and 1 base from J, the junction contained 16 bases not matched to a gene. The germline V gene encodes CDR1 MNHEY and CDR2 SVGEGT. The CDR3 spans 19 residues.

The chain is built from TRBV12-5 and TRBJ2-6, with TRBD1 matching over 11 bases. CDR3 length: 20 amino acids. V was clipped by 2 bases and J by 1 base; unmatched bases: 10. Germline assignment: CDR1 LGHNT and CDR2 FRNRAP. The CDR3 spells CASGLKAGTGGFSGANVLTF. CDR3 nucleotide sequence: TGTGCTAGTGGTTTGAAAGCTGGGACAGGGGGATTTTCTGGGGCCAACGTCCTGACTTTC.

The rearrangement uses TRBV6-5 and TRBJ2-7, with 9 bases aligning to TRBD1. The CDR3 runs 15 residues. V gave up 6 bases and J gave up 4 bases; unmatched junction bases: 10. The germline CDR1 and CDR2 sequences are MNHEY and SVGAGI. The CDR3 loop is CASRAAEGQGYEQYF. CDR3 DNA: TGTGCCAGCAGGGCCGCCGAGGGACAGGGTTACGAGCAGTACTTC.

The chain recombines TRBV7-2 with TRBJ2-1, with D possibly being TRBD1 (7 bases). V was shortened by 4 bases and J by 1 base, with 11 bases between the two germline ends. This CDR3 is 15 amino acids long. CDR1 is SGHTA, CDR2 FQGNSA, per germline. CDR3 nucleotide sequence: TGTGCCAGCAGCTCTCAGGGGGGATCCTACAATGAGCAGTTCTTC. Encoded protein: CASSSQGGSYNEQFF.

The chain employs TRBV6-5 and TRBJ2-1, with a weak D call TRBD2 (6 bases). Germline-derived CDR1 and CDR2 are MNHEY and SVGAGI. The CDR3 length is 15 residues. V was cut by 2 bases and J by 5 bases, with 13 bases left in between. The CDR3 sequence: CASSYGGTGNNEQFF. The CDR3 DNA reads TGTGCCAGCAGTTACGGCGGGACCGGGAACAATGAGCAGTTCTTC.

CDR3 residues: CASSQPGSWTGELFF. In DNA, the CDR3 is TGTGCCAGCAGCCAGCCGGGGTCGTGGACCGGGGAGCTGTTTTTT. The chain links TRBV3-1 (or the pseudogene TRBV3-2) to TRBJ2-2; a possible D gene is TRBD2 (5 bases). The CDR3 is 15 residues long. V was shortened by 3 bases and J by 5 bases, with 13 bases between the two germline ends. Germline V gives CDR1 LGHDT, CDR2 YNNKEL (reference sequence).

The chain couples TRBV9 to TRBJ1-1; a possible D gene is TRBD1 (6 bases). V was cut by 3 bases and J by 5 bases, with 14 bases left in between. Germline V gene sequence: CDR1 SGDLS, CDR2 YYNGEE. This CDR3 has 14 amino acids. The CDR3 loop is CASSGRGGRTEAFF. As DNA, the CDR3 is TGTGCCAGCAGCGGAAGGGGGGGTCGGACTGAAGCTTTCTTT.

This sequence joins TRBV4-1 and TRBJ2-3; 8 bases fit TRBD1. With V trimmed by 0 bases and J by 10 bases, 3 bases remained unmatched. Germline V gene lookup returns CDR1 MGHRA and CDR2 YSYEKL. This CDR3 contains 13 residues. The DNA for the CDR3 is TGCGCCAGCAGCCAAGATCGACAGGGGCCGCAGTATTTT. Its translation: CASSQDRQGPQYF.

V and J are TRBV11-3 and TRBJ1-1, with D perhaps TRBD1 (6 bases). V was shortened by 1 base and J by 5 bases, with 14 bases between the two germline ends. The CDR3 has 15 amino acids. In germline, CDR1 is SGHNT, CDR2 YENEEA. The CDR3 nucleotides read TGTGCCAGCAGCTTAGGTGGGGGGGGCTATACTGAAGCTTTCTTT. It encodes CASSLGGGGYTEAFF.

The CDR3 sequence is CASSLEAGGWYEQYF. DNA of the CDR3: TGTGCCAGCAGCTTAGAGGCAGGGGGCTGGTACGAGCAGTACTTC. The chain couples TRBV11-2 to TRBJ2-7, with 8 bases that match TRBD1. Trimming at V came to 0 bases and at J to 4 bases, leaving 5 bases not matched to a gene. Per germline, CDR1 SGHAT and CDR2 FQNNGV. The CDR3 runs to 15 residues.

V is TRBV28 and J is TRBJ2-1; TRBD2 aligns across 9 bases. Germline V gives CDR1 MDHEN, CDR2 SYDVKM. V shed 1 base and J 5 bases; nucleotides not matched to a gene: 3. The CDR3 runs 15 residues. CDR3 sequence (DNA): TGTGCCAGCAGTTTATCCGCTAGCGGGAACAATGAGCAGTTCTTC. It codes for CASSLSASGNNEQFF. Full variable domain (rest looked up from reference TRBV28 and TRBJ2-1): DVKVTQSSRYLVKRTGEKVFLECVQDMDHENMFWYRQDPGLGLRLIYFSYDVKMKEKGDIPEGYSVSREKKERFSLILESASTNQTSMYLCASSLSASGNNEQFFGPGTRLTVL.

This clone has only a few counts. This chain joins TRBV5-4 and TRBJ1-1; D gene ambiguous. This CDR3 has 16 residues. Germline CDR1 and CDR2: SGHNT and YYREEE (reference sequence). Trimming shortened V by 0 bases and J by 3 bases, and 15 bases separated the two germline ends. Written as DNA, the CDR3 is TGTGCCAGCAGCTTGGGATGGGGAGCAGGAGACACTGAAGCTTTCTTT. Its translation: CASSLGWGAGDTEAFF.

Here the CDR3 reads CASSSRDSGPQHF. The CDR3 nucleotides are TGTGCCAGCAGCTCGCGAGACTCGGGACCCCAGCATTTT. The V gene is TRBV9, the J gene TRBJ1-5, with D hard to call. The CDR3 length is 13 residues. Per the germline V gene, CDR1 is SGDLS and CDR2 is YYNGEE. V was clipped by 4 bases and J by 10 bases, with 15 bases between them.